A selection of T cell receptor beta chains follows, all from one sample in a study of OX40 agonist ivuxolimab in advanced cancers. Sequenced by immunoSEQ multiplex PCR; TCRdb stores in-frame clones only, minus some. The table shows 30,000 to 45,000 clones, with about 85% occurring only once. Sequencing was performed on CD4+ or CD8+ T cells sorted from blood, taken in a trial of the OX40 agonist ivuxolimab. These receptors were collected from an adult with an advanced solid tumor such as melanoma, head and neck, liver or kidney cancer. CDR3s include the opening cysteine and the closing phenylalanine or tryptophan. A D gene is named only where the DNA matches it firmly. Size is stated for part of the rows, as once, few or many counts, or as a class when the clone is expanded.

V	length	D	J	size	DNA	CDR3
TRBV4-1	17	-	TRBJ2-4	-	TGCGCCAGCAGCTCGACTCTCTCATGGGGGGCCAAAAACATTCAGTACTTC	CASSSTLSWGAKNIQYF
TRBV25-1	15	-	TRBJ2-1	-	TGTGCCAGCAGTGAATCGGGCTATCAAGGCAATGAGCAGTTCTTC	CASSESGYQGNEQFF
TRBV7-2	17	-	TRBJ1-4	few	TGTGCCAGCAGCTTACCGGCCGTGTTAGGTGCTAATGAAAAACTGTTTTTT	CASSLPAVLGANEKLFF
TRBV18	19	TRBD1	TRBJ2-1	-	TGTGCCAGCTCACCACTCTCCCCTTCCGGGACAGGGTCATCAAATGAGCAGTTCTTC	CASSPLSPSGTGSSNEQFF
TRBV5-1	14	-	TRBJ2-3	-	TGCGCCAGCAGCTTGGAGGGGGGCACAGATACGCAGTATTTT	CASSLEGGTDTQYF
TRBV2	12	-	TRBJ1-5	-	TGTGCCAGCAGTGTAGTGGGGCAGCCCCAGCATTTT	CASSVVGQPQHF
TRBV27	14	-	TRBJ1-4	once	TGTGCCAGCAGTTTCGGCGACTCGGGCGAAAAACTGTTTTTT	CASSFGDSGEKLFF
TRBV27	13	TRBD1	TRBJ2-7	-	TGTGCCAGCAGTAGACGACAGGGCTACGAGCAGTACTTC	CASSRRQGYEQYF
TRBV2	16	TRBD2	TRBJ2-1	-	TGTGCCAGCAGTGGTCGAGCGGGGGGGTCCTACAATGAGCAGTTCTTC	CASSGRAGGSYNEQFF
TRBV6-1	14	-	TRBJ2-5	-	TGTGCCAGCAGTCAGCCTGGAAGGGGCGAGACCCAGTACTTC	CASSQPGRGETQYF
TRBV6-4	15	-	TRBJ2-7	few	TGTGCCAGCAGTGAAGGGCCTACAGGAACCTACGAGCAGTACTTC	CASSEGPTGTYEQYF
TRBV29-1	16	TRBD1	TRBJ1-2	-	TGCAGCGTTCCGCGGGACAGGGGACAAGCTAACTATGGCTACACCTTC	CSVPRDRGQANYGYTF
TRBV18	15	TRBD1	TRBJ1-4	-	TGTGCCAGCTCACCACCGGGACAGGGCGGTGAAAAACTGTTTTTT	CASSPPGQGGEKLFF
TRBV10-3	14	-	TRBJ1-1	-	TGTGCCATCAGCATGCTGGGGACGGACACTGAAGCTTTCTTT	CAISMLGTDTEAFF
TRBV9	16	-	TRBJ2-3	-	TGTGCCAGCAGCGTAGGGTCCTCTCGAGGCACAGATACGCAGTATTTT	CASSVGSSRGTDTQYF
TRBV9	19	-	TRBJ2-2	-	TGTGCCAGCAGCGCGGGGGGGACAGTCGGATGGCGGAACACCGGGGAGCTGTTTTTT	CASSAGGTVGWRNTGELFF
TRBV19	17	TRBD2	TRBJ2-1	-	TGTGCCAGTAGCGGACTAGCGGGGAACGTTTTTAGTGATGAGCAGTTCTTC	CASSGLAGNVFSDEQFF
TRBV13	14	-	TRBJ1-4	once	TGTGCCAGCAGCTTAGGGACGGTGAATGAAAAACTGTTTTTT	CASSLGTVNEKLFF
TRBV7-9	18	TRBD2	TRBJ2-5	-	TGTGCCAGCAGCTTAGGCCTAGCGGGGGCTATTATTGGGGAGACCCAGTACTTC	CASSLGLAGAIIGETQYF
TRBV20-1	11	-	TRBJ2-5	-	TGCAGTGCTAGGATTCAAGAGACCCAGTACTTC	CSARIQETQYF
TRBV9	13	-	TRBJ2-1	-	TGTGCCAGCAGCGTAGATTCTTCCAATGAGCAGTTCTTC	CASSVDSSNEQFF
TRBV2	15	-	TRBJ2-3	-	TGTGCCAGCAGTGAAGATGGCGGGAGCACAGATACGCAGTATTTT	CASSEDGGSTDTQYF
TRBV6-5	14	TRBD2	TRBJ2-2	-	TGTGCCAGCAGTTATCCCGGACTAGCAGGGGAGCTGTTTTTT	CASSYPGLAGELFF
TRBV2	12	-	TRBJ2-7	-	TGTGCCAGCAGCCGAACCAAGGCTGGGCAGTACTTC	CASSRTKAGQYF
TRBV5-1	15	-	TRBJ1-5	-	TGCGCCAGCAGCTTGGCAGGATATAGCAATCAGCCCCAGCATTTT	CASSLAGYSNQPQHF
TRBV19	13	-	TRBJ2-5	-	TGTGCCAGTAGTTCGCCTAGCTGGAAGACCCAGTACTTC	CASSSPSWKTQYF
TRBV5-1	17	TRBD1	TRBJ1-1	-	TGCGCCAGCAGCTTGGCGTTAAATACGAACAGGGGGACTGAAGCTTTCTTT	CASSLALNTNRGTEAFF
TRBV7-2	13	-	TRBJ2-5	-	TGTGCCAGCAGCTTAGACCCTCAAGAGACCCAGTACTTC	CASSLDPQETQYF
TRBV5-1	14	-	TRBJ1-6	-	TGCGCCAGCAGCTTTGGCTCCTATAATTCACCCCTCCACTTT	CASSFGSYNSPLHF
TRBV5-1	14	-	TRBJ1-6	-	TGCGCCAGCAGCTTTGGGTCTGGTGTATCACCCCTCCACTTT	CASSFGSGVSPLHF
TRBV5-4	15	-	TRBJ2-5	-	TGTGCCAGCCGGTGGGAGGGGGCGAATGAAGAGACCCAGTACTTC	CASRWEGANEETQYF
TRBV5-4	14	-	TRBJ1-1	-	TGTGCCAGCAGCTTGGTGGGCCTTAAGAGTGAAGCTTTCTTT	CASSLVGLKSEAFF
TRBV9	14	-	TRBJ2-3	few	TGTGCCAGCAGCGTAGGAGGGGCGGGGGATACGCAGTATTTT	CASSVGGAGDTQYF
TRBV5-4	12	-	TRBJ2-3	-	TGTGCCAGCAGCTCGGTGGGAGATACGCAGTATTTT	CASSSVGDTQYF
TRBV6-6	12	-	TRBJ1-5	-	TGTGCCAGCACCAGTAGCAATCAGCCCCAGCATTTT	CASTSSNQPQHF
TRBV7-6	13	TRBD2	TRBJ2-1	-	TGTGCCAGCAGCCCAGGACTAGATCGTGAGCAGTTCTTC	CASSPGLDREQFF
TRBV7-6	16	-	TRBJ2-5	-	TGTGCCAGCAGCCCGAGGCAGGGGAGTGTGCAAGAGACCCAGTACTTC	CASSPRQGSVQETQYF
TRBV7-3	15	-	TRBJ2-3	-	TGTGCCAGCAGCCCCCAAGTTACTAGCACAGATACGCAGTATTTT	CASSPQVTSTDTQYF
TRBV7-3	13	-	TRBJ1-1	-	TGTGCCAGCAGCTCGGCAGGGGACCAAGGAGCTTTCTTT	CASSSAGDQGAFF
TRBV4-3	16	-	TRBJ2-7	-	TGCGCCAGCAGCCAAGAATTGGGGATGGGCTCCTACGAGCAGTACTTC	CASSQELGMGSYEQYF
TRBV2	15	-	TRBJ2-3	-	TGTGCCAGCAAGTTCCTGGCCAGAGGCACAGATACGCAGTATTTT	CASKFLARGTDTQYF
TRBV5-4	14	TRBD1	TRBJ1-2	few	TGTGCCAGCAGCTTCGACAGGGCTAACTATGGCTACACCTTC	CASSFDRANYGYTF
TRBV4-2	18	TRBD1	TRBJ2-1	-	TGTGCCAGCAGCCAAGAGGTAGCCGACAGGGGGCCCTACAATGAGCAGTTCTTC	CASSQEVADRGPYNEQFF
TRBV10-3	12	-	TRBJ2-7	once	TGTGCCATCAGTGGGACCCGGCTCTCGCAGTACTTC	CAISGTRLSQYF
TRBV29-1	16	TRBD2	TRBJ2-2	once	TGCAGCGTCCCGGGCCGGGGGGGCCTTGGCACCGGGGAGCTGTTTTTT	CSVPGRGGLGTGELFF
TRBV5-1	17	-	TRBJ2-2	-	TGCGCCAGCAGCTTGGGGTGGGGGGGCGCGGACACCGGGGAGCTGTTTTTT	CASSLGWGGADTGELFF
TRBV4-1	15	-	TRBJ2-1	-	TGCGCCAGCAGCCTTGGGGGGAGCTCCTACAATGAGCAGTTCTTC	CASSLGGSSYNEQFF
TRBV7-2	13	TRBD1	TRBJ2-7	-	TGTGCCAGCAGCACGACAGGGAGTTACGAGCAGTACTTC	CASSTTGSYEQYF
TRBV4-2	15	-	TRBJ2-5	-	TGTGCCAGCAGCCTCGGGACTCAGGGGGAAGAGACCCAGTACTTC	CASSLGTQGEETQYF
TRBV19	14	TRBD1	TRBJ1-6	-	TGTGCCAGTAGTACCGGGACAGTCAATTCACCCCTCCACTTT	CASSTGTVNSPLHF
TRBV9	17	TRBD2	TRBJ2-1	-	TGTGCCAGCAGCGTATTTTCAGCGGGGAGCTCCTACAATGAGCAGTTCTTC	CASSVFSAGSSYNEQFF